A single sample is the source of the 32 T cell receptor beta chains below, sequenced in a study of breast tumors, draining lymph nodes, adjacent tissues. TCRdb recomputed calls from the multiplex PCR reads with MiXCR, one row per CDR3 protein. This table holds about 220,000 distinct CDR3 sequences, less than 35% found once. Axillary draining lymph nodes of breast cancer patients supplied the node samples. The source material was axillary lymph node tissue. Source of these receptors: a female donor with breast cancer. Some clones in this sample may be carry-over from other donors' samples.

The chain carries TRBV24-1 and TRBJ1-1, with a tentative D call TRBD1 (6 bases). The CDR3 contains 13 residues. In germline, CDR1 is KGHDR, CDR2 SFDVKD. Trimming stripped 9 bases from V and 5 bases from J, with 15 bases between. CDR3 amino acids: CATGRGGDTEAFF. CDR3 nucleotides: TGTGCCACCGGAAGAGGGGGTGATACTGAAGCTTTCTTT.

The sample holds one count of this clonotype. Just one base apart from a much larger clone, this may be a read error. The CDR3 does not end in the conserved phenylalanine or tryptophan, so this is likely a read error. The chain carries TRBV6-5 and TRBJ2-1; TRBD1 matches 7 bases. This CDR3 region has 15 residues. V shed 5 bases and J 3 bases; nucleotides not matched to a gene: 7. Germline-derived CDR1 and CDR2 are MNHEY and SVGAGI. The CDR3 DNA reads TGTGCCAGCAGTCAGAGACAGGGTAACTACAATGAGCAGTTCCTC. Its protein is CASSQRQGNYNEQFL.

This clonotype has a handful of counts. The chain joins TRBV11-2 to TRBJ2-1, with 8 bases aligning to TRBD2. V lost 5 bases to trimming and J lost 5 bases; unmatched junction nucleotides: 14. The CDR3 is made up of 17 amino acids. CDR1 is SGHAT, CDR2 FQNNGV, per germline. This chain's CDR3 is CASSTSGGGRPNNEQFF. The CDR3 bases are TGTGCCAGCAGCACCAGTGGGGGCGGGAGGCCAAACAATGAGCAGTTCTTC.

This clonotype was detected only a few times. A much larger clonotype is one base distant, so this may be a read error. V gene TRBV20-1 combines with J gene TRBJ2-1; a weak D match, TRBD1 (5 bases). Germline lookup yields CDR1 DFQATT and CDR2 SNEGSKA (reference sequence). CDR3 size: 11 residues. The CDR3, as DNA: TGCAGTGTTAGGGGTACGAATGAGCAGTCCTTC. It specifies CSVRGTNEQSF.

This clonotype was observed many times. The genes are TRBV20-1 and TRBJ1-2; TRBD1 agrees at 8 bases. The CDR3 has 14 residues. CDR1 and CDR2 from the germline V gene are DFQATT and SNEGSKA (reference sequence). The V and J ends lost 3 bases and 8 bases, in that order; junction bases with no gene match: 11. This CDR3 is CSARGQTGGYGYTF. The CDR3 DNA sequence: TGCAGTGCTAGGGGCCAAACAGGGGGTTACGGCTACACCTTC.

The V gene is TRBV11-2, the J gene TRBJ2-7, with D hard to call. The CDR3 is 19 amino acids. Germline V gene sequence: CDR1 SGHAT, CDR2 FQNNGV. Trimming left V 2 bases short and J 8 bases short, with 31 bases between. Here the CDR3 reads CASSLYGSSQNVGVLQQYF. As DNA, the CDR3 is TGTGCCAGCAGCTTATATGGCTCCTCGCAGAACGTTGGGGTTCTTCAGCAGTACTTC.

DNA for the CDR3: TGCGCCAGCAGCTACCTCCAAGGGGGGCTAGCGGGAAACCGGGAGACCCAGTACTTC. Its translation: CASSYLQGGLAGNRETQYF. The gene calls are TRBV5-1 and TRBJ2-5, with 9 nucleotides matching TRBD2. Germline CDR1 and CDR2: SGHRS and YFSETQ. This CDR3 contains 19 residues. V shed 3 bases, J shed 5 bases, and the junction held 20 bases outside the gene matches.

The CDR3, as DNA: TGTGCCAGCAGTTCTGATCAGCCCCAGTACTTC. This encodes CASSSDQPQYF. The V call is TRBV12-3 or TRBV12-4, the J call TRBJ2-5; no definite D call. Trimming took 4 bases from V and 9 from J, leaving 9 bases between them. The CDR3 has 11 amino acids.

Worth noting for this clonotype: Since a much larger clone is just one base distant, this may be a read error. The V and J genes are TRBV7-2 and TRBJ1-5; 9 nucleotides align to TRBD1. J lost 10 bases, V lost 5 bases, and 12 bases had no gene match. The length of the CDR3 is 15 residues. Germline loops: CDR1 SGHTA, CDR2 FQGNSA. CDR3 DNA: TGTGCCAGCAGCCCCGTGGGACAGGGTTGCCGTCCCCAGCATTTT. Translation gives CASSPVGQGCRPQHF.

This clonotype was seen ten or more times. This rearrangement joins TRBV2 to TRBJ2-1, with 8 bases lining up with TRBD1. Germline CDR1 is SNHLY and CDR2 is FYNNEI. The CDR3 spans 14 residues. V lost 4 bases to trimming and J lost 6 bases; unmatched junction nucleotides: 5. The CDR3, as DNA: TGTGCCAGCAGTGTTCAGGGGGCGTTCAATGAGCAGTTCTTC. Translated, it gives CASSVQGAFNEQFF.

A word on this clonotype: One base away lies a much larger clone, so this may be a sequencing read error. This sequence joins TRBV11-2 and TRBJ2-5; the D is unclear. The DNA matches TRBJ2-7 better at its end, which makes the J call doubtful. Germline CDR1 reads SGHAT; CDR2 reads FQNNGV. The CDR3 contains 14 residues. The CDR3 DNA follows: TGTGCCAGCAGCTTCCGGGCGCCAGCGTCCGAGCAGTACTTC. Amino acid sequence: CASSFRAPASEQYF.

J is TRBJ1-4 and V is TRBV18, with D possibly TRBD1 on 5 matching bases. This CDR3 has 16 residues. Trimming shortened V by 0 bases and J by 8 bases, and 16 bases separated the two germline ends. Germline assignment: CDR1 KGHSH and CDR2 LQKENI. This chain's CDR3 is CASSPPEGAFEEKLFF. The CDR3 region has the DNA TGTGCCAGCTCACCACCAGAAGGGGCCTTTGAGGAAAAACTGTTTTTT.

The chain links TRBV6-6 to TRBJ1-4; tentatively, D is TRBD1 (6 bases). Germline values: CDR1 MNHNY, CDR2 SVGAGI (reference sequence). Trimming cost V 5 bases and J 0 bases, with 13 bases left between them. This CDR3 region has 16 residues. This CDR3 reads CASSMPEGATNEKLFF. CDR3 DNA: TGTGCCAGCAGTATGCCTGAGGGGGCAACTAATGAAAAACTGTTTTTT.

This clonotype has a handful of counts. The chain uses TRBV5-1 and TRBJ2-5, with D tentatively TRBD1 or TRBD2 (6 bases each). From germline, CDR1 is SGHRS and CDR2 YFSETQ. The CDR3 covers 15 residues. Trimming stripped 0 bases from V and 5 bases from J, with 14 bases between. In DNA, the CDR3 is TGCGCCAGCAGCTTGGACGGGGGCCGGCGTGAGACCCAGTACTTC. This encodes CASSLDGGRRETQYF.

There are many counts of this clonotype. The V call is TRBV18, the J call TRBJ2-7; D gene ambiguous. The V and J ends lost 3 bases and 4 bases respectively, with 10 bases between them. The CDR3 covers 13 residues. Germline CDR1 and CDR2: KGHSH and LQKENI. For the CDR3, the DNA is TGTGCCAGCTCACCCAACAGAGAGTACGAGCAGTACTTC. This encodes CASSPNREYEQYF. The variable domain in full, completed from reference TRBV18 and TRBJ2-7, reads NAGVMQNPRHLVRRRGQEARLRCSPMKGHSHVYWYRQLPEEGLKFMVYLQKENIIDESGMPKERFSAEFPKEGPSILRIQQVVRGDSAAYFCASSPNREYEQYFGPGTRLTVT.

In regard to this clonotype: One end of the junction varies from germline; a read error may be responsible. This chain links TRBV20-1 with TRBJ1-4; 10 nucleotides agree with TRBD1. The CDR3 is made up of 15 amino acids. Germline CDR1 DFQATT, CDR2 SNEGSKA (reference sequence). The CDR3 protein is CSASQTGTGDEKLFF. In nucleotides, the CDR3 is TGCAGTGCTTCGCAAACCGGGACAGGGGATGAGAAACTGTTTTTT.

This clonotype was detected many times. The chain carries TRBV9 and TRBJ2-2; tentative D call: TRBD2 (6 bases). The CDR3 loop spans 17 amino acids. Germline V gives CDR1 SGDLS, CDR2 YYNGEE. Trimming left V 4 bases short and J 0 bases short, with 16 bases between. DNA of the CDR3: TGTGCCAGCAGCCCGAGCAGGACTACCACGAACACCGGGGAGCTGTTTTTT. Translation: CASSPSRTTTNTGELFF.

In DNA form, the CDR3 reads TGCAGTGCTAGAGATTTAGGGAAGGAGACCCAGCATTTT. This translates into CSARDLGKETQHF. The chain uses TRBV20-1 and TRBJ1-5; D call uncertain. V lost 0 bases and J lost 11, with 14 bases in between. Germline lookup yields CDR1 DFQATT and CDR2 SNEGSKA (reference sequence). The CDR3 loop spans 13 amino acids.

The chain carries TRBV11-3 and TRBJ2-5; possible D gene TRBD1, 5 bases. In germline, CDR1 is SGHNT, CDR2 YENEEA. Between the trimmed V and J ends, which lost 2 bases and 9 bases, there was a span of 7 bases. The CDR3 has 11 amino acids. The CDR3 nucleotides read TGTGCCAGCAGCTTAATGGGGCCCCAGTACTTC. Protein product: CASSLMGPQYF.

Of note for this clonotype: Relative to the germline gene, one junction end is altered; a read error may explain this. The chain is built from TRBV7-7 and TRBJ2-7; 7 bases are a match to TRBD1. There are 14 residues in the CDR3. The V gene's germline CDR1 is SSHAT and CDR2 FNYEAQ (reference sequence). In DNA form, the CDR3 reads TGTGCTAGCAGTTTCACAGGGGTGGGTAACGAGCAGTACTTC. Protein product: CASSFTGVGNEQYF.

This rearrangement joins TRBV29-1 to TRBJ1-5, with unresolved D. Per germline, CDR1 SQVTM and CDR2 ANQGSEA. The CDR3 is made up of 11 amino acids. V lost 8 bases to trimming and J lost 4 bases, with 9 bases between them. CDR3 amino acids: CSLVVNQPQHF. The CDR3 bases are TGCAGCTTGGTTGTAAATCAGCCCCAGCATTTT.

With regard to this clonotype: A much larger clone differs from this one at a single base, so this may be a read error. The V call is TRBV12-5, the J call TRBJ1-2, with D unresolved. The CDR3 totals 13 residues. Germline V lookup: CDR1 LGHNT, CDR2 FRNRAP. The CDR3 reads CASGLESLYGYAF. The DNA for the CDR3 is TGTGCTAGTGGTTTAGAGAGTCTCTATGGCTACGCCTTC.

This clonotype has a handful of counts. The chain carries TRBV13 and TRBJ2-7; TRBD2 is a possible D gene (5 bases). This CDR3 is 14 amino acids long. Germline loops: CDR1 PRHDT, CDR2 FYEKMQ (reference sequence). Trimming stripped 2 bases from V and 4 bases from J, with 12 bases between. The CDR3 is CASSLRGSRYEQYF. The CDR3 DNA reads as TGTGCCAGCAGCTTACGTGGGAGTCGGTACGAGCAGTACTTC.

This CDR3 is CASSLGQSVTYEQYF. For the CDR3, the DNA is TGTGCCAGCAGCTTGGGACAGAGCGTAACCTACGAGCAGTACTTC. The rearrangement links TRBV25-1 to TRBJ2-7, with 7 bases lining up with TRBD1. The germline V gene has CDR1 MGHDK and CDR2 SYGVNS. The V gene end was trimmed by 6 bases and the J gene end by 2 bases; junction bases not matched to a gene: 10. The CDR3 spans 15 residues.

This clonotype was counted ten times or more. The chain employs TRBV20-1 and TRBJ1-5, with a tentative D call TRBD1 (5 bases). The CDR3 is 14 residues long. Germline loops: CDR1 DFQATT, CDR2 SNEGSKA (reference sequence). V was trimmed by 5 bases and J by 0 bases, leaving 11 bases between them. The CDR3 loop reads CSASRGTSNQPQHF. CDR3 nucleotides: TGCAGTGCTTCGAGGGGTACTAGCAATCAGCCCCAGCATTTT.

This clonotype has at least ten counts. V usage is TRBV20-1 and J usage is TRBJ2-7; 7 nucleotides match TRBD1. The CDR3 loop spans 13 amino acids. V shed 6 bases, J shed 6 bases, and the junction held 11 bases outside the gene matches. The V gene's germline CDR1 is DFQATT and CDR2 SNEGSKA (reference sequence). The CDR3 sequence is CSAGDSQGPEQYF. CDR3 coding DNA: TGCAGTGCAGGGGACAGCCAAGGCCCCGAGCAGTACTTC.

This clonotype was counted a few times. This chain connects TRBV7-9 to TRBJ2-4; 10 nucleotides match TRBD1. Looked up from germline, CDR1 is SEHNR and CDR2 is FQNEAQ (reference sequence). The CDR3 is 14 amino acids. The trim removed 1 base at V and 8 bases at J, leaving 2 bases unmatched. The CDR3 spells CASSLEGTGDIQYF. The DNA for the CDR3 is TGTGCCAGCAGCTTAGAAGGGACAGGGGACATTCAGTACTTC.

With respect to this clonotype: A much larger clone lies one base from this, so it may be a read error. V is TRBV6-5 and J is TRBJ1-4; D possibly corresponds to TRBD1 (5 bases). V was trimmed by 5 bases and J by 8 bases, leaving 27 bases between them. CDR3 length: 18 amino acids. The germline V gene has CDR1 MNHEY and CDR2 SVGAGI. The chain's CDR3 is CASSHWAGSETKGEKLFF. DNA for the CDR3: TGTGCCAGCAGTCACTGGGCAGGGAGCGAAACGAAAGGCGAAAAACTGTTTTTT.

As to this clonotype: Germline and junction disagree at one end, which may indicate a read error. The rearrangement links TRBV18 to TRBJ2-3; TRBD1 is a possible D gene (6 bases). Per germline, CDR1 KGHSH and CDR2 LQKENI. This CDR3 has 15 residues. The CDR3 bases are TGTGCCAACTCACCAGGGGAGCTGATATCAGATACGCAGTATTTT. Protein sequence: CANSPGELISDTQYF.

At least ten counts were recorded for this clonotype. The V and J genes are TRBV19 and TRBJ1-5; possibly TRBD1 for D (6 bases). The V gene's germline CDR1 is LNHDA and CDR2 SQIVND (reference sequence). Between the trimmed V and J ends, which lost 0 bases and 1 base, there was a span of 10 bases. This CDR3 has 16 residues. In DNA form, the CDR3 reads TGTGCCAGTAGTATAGAGCCGGGGGCAAGCAATCAGCCCCAGCATTTT. It encodes CASSIEPGASNQPQHF.

A single count supports this clonotype. The chain employs TRBV11-3 and TRBJ2-5; possible D gene TRBD2, 6 bases. CDR1 is SGHNT and CDR2 is YENEEA in the germline V gene. The CDR3 sequence is 13 residues long. V was shortened by 7 bases and J by 1 base, with 10 bases between the two germline ends. Written as DNA, the CDR3 is TGTGCCAGCACCCGGGGGACCCAAGAGACCCAGTACTTC. Translating gives CASTRGTQETQYF.

The table lists this clonotype with many counts. The chain employs TRBV9 and TRBJ2-7, with TRBD1 identical over 10 bases. This CDR3 has 14 residues. The V and J ends lost 4 bases and 3 bases, in that order; junction bases with no gene match: 4. Germline V gene data show CDR1 as SGDLS and CDR2 as YYNGEE. CDR3 loop: CASSNRDRGYEQYF. The DNA of the CDR3 is TGTGCCAGCAGCAACCGGGACAGGGGCTACGAGCAGTACTTC.